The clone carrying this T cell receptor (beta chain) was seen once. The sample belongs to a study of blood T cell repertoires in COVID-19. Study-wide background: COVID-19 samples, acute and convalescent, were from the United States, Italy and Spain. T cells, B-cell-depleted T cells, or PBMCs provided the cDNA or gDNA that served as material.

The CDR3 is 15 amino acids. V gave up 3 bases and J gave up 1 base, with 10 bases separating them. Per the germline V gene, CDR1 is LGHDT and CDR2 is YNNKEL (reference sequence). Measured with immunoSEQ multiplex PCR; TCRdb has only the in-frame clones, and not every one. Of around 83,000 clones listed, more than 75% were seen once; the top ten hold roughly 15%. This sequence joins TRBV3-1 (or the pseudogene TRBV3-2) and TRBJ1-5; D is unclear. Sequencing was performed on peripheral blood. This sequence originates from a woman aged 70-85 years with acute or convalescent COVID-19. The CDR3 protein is CASSQRGGSNQPQHF. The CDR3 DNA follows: TGTGCCAGCAGCCAGCGGGGAGGGAGCAATCAGCCCCAGCATTTT.